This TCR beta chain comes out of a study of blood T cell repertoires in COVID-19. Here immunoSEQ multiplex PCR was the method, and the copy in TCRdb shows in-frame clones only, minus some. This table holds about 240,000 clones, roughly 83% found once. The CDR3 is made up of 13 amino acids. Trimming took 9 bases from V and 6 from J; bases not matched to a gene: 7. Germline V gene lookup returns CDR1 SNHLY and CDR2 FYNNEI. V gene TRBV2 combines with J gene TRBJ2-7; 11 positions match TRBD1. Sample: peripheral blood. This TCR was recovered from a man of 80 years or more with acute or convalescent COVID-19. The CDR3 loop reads CASMGQGVGEQYF. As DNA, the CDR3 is TGTGCCAGTATGGGACAGGGGGTAGGCGAGCAGTACTTC.